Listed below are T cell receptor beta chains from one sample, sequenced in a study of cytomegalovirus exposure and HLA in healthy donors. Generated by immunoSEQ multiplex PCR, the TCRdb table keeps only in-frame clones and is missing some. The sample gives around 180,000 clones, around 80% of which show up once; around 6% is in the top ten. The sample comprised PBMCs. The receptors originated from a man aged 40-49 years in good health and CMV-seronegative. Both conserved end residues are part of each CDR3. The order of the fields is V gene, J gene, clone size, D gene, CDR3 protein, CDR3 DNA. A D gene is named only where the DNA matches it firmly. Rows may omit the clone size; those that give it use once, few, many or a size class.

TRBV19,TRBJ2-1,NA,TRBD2,CASSIASGTYNEQFF,TGTGCCAGTAGTATAGCTAGCGGCACCTACAATGAGCAGTTCTTC
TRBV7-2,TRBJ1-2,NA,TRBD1,CASSSRQGSYGYTF,TGTGCCAGCAGCTCCCGACAGGGAAGTTATGGCTACACCTTC
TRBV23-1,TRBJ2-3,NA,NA,CASWHQGHTDTQYF,TGCGCCAGCTGGCACCAGGGGCACACGGATACGCAGTATTTT
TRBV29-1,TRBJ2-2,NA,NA,CSAVALGELFF,TGCAGCGCGGTCGCGCTGGGGGAGCTGTTTTTT
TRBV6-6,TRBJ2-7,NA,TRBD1,CASTQDRVGHEQYF,TGTGCCAGCACCCAAGACAGGGTTGGGCACGAGCAGTACTTC
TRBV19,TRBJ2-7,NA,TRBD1,CASSTIPGQSPYEQYF,TGTGCCAGTAGTACCATCCCGGGACAGAGCCCCTACGAGCAGTACTTC
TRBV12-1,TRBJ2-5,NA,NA,CASTPPEGVELRETQYF,TGTGCCAGCACCCCCCCGGAAGGGGTGGAGTTGCGAGAGACCCAGTACTTC
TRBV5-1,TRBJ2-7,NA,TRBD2,CASSILSGSPYEQYF,TGCGCCAGCAGCATCCTTAGCGGGAGTCCATACGAGCAGTACTTC
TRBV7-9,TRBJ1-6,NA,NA,CASSSSAGIAPLHF,TGTGCCAGCAGCTCCTCGGCGGGAATTGCACCCCTCCACTTT
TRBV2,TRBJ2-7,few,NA,CASSYTWGVRGSYEQYF,TGTGCCAGCAGCTACACTTGGGGCGTGCGGGGCTCCTACGAGCAGTACTTC
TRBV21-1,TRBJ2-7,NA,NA,CASLLNPDSYYEQYF,TGTGCCAGCCTCCTCAACCCGGACAGTTACTACGAGCAGTACTTC
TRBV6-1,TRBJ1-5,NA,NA,CASGPRGHSNQPQHF,TGTGCCAGCGGGCCCAGGGGCCATAGCAATCAGCCCCAGCATTTT
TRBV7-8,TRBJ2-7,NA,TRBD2,CASSSKTSGRYEQYF,TGTGCCAGCAGCTCGAAGACTAGCGGGAGGTACGAGCAGTACTTC
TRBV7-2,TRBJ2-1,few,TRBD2,CASGVSGRGREQFF,TGTGCCAGCGGGGTTAGCGGGAGGGGTCGAGAGCAGTTCTTC
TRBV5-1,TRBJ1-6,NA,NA,CASSLDRVGSPLHF,TGCGCCAGCAGCTTGGACAGGGTCGGGTCACCCCTCCACTTT
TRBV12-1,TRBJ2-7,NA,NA,CASSHLERGSSYEQYF,TGTGCCAGCAGCCATCTCGAGCGGGGGAGCTCCTACGAGCAGTACTTC
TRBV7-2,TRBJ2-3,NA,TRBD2,CASSLEVGVAGNTDTQYF,TGTGCCAGCAGCTTAGAGGTTGGGGTAGCGGGGAATACAGATACGCAGTATTTT
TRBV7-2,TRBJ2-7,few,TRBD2,CASSPEPGTSPYEQYF,TGTGCCAGCAGCCCCGAGCCCGGGACTAGCCCGTACGAGCAGTACTTC
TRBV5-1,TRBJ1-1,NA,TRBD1,CASTRDRATEAFF,TGCGCCAGCACCCGGGACAGGGCCACTGAAGCTTTCTTT
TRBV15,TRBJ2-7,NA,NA,CATSRSTGLAYEQYF,TGTGCCACCAGCAGATCTACAGGGTTGGCCTACGAGCAGTACTTC
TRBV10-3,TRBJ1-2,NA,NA,CAISESRNYGYTF,TGTGCCATCAGTGAGTCGCGGAACTATGGCTACACCTTC
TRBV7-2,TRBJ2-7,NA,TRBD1,CASRRDRGSYEQYF,TGTGCCAGCAGACGGGACAGGGGATCCTACGAGCAGTACTTC
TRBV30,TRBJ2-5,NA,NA,CAWLDSWGETQYF,TGTGCCTGGTTGGACAGTTGGGGGGAGACCCAGTACTTC
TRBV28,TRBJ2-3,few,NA,CATSQGSTDTQYF,TGTGCCACCTCACAGGGCAGCACAGATACGCAGTATTTT
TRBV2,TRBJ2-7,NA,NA,CASGPRDTYYEQYF,TGTGCCAGCGGCCCCCGGGACACATACTACGAGCAGTACTTC
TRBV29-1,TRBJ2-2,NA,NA,CSVNPGANTGELFF,TGCAGCGTTAACCCGGGAGCGAACACCGGGGAGCTGTTTTTT
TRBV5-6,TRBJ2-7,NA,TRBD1,CASSPLGTGASQHAYEQYF,TGTGCCAGCAGCCCGCTTGGGACAGGGGCCTCCCAGCATGCCTACGAGCAGTACTTC
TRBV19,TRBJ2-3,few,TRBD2,CASSAKTSVTEDTQYF,TGTGCCAGTAGTGCCAAGACTAGCGTGACAGAAGATACGCAGTATTTT
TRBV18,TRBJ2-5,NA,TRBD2,CASSPKRGIQETQYF,TGTGCCAGCTCACCAAAGCGGGGGATACAAGAGACCCAGTACTTC
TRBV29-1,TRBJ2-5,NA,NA,CSVETGQETQYF,TGCAGCGTTGAGACAGGCCAAGAGACCCAGTACTTC
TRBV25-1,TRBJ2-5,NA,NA,CASSDARQALQETQYF,TGTGCCAGCAGTGACGCTAGACAGGCCCTCCAAGAGACCCAGTACTTC
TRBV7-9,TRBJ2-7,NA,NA,CSSSPSSYEQYF,TGTTCCAGCAGCCCGAGCTCCTACGAGCAGTACTTC
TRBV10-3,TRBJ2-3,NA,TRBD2,CAISAGLAIGTDTQYF,TGTGCCATCAGTGCGGGACTAGCGATTGGGACAGATACGCAGTATTTT
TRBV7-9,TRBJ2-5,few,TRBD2,CASLPAGGPEETQYF,TGTGCCAGCCTCCCAGCGGGGGGGCCGGAGGAGACCCAGTACTTC
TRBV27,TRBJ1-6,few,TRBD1,CASKGTGGNNSPLHF,TGTGCCAGCAAAGGGACAGGGGGCAATAATTCACCCCTCCACTTT
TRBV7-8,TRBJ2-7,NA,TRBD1,CASSRDRVYEQYF,TGTGCCAGCAGCCGGGACAGGGTCTACGAGCAGTACTTC
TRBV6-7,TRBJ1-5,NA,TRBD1,CASSPGAGGRWLDQPQHF,TGTGCCAGCAGTCCCGGGGCAGGGGGCCGGTGGTTGGATCAGCCCCAGCATTTT
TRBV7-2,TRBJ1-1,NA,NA,CASSHPNTEAFF,TGTGCCAGCAGCCATCCGAACACTGAAGCTTTCTTT
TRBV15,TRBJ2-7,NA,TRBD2,CATSIQRGYEQYF,TGTGCCACCAGCATCCAGCGGGGTTACGAGCAGTACTTC
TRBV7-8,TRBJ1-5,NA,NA,CASSLVDRNQPQHF,TGTGCCAGCAGCTTAGTCGACAGAAATCAGCCCCAGCATTTT
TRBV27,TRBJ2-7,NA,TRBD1,CASTTDRGRLFGEQYF,TGTGCCAGCACTACGGACAGGGGGCGGTTATTTGGGGAGCAGTACTTC
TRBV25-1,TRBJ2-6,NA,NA,CASSDVGVSGANVLTF,TGTGCCAGCAGTGACGTAGGGGTCTCTGGGGCCAACGTCCTGACTTTC
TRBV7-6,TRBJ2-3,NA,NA,CASSPVSGPDTQYF,TGTGCCAGCAGCCCAGTCAGCGGTCCAGATACGCAGTATTTT
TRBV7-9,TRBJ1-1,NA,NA,CASSLSLEKAFF,TGTGCCAGCAGCTTATCCCTGGAGAAAGCTTTCTTT
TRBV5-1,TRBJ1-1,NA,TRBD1,CASSTGQGGTEAFF,TGCGCCAGCAGCACCGGACAGGGCGGCACTGAAGCTTTCTTT
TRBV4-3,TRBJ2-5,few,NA,CASSQEVSQGLQQETQYF,TGCGCCAGCAGCCAAGAAGTTTCCCAGGGGCTACAACAAGAGACCCAGTACTTC
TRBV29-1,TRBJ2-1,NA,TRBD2,CSASGTSDYNEQFF,TGCAGCGCATCCGGGACTAGCGACTACAATGAGCAGTTCTTC
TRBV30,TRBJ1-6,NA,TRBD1,CAWSVRDSGLRSPLHF,TGTGCCTGGAGTGTACGGGACAGCGGACTCCGCTCACCCCTCCACTTT
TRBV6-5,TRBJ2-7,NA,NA,CASSLASSYEQYF,TGTGCCAGCAGTCTGGCCAGCTCCTACGAGCAGTACTTC
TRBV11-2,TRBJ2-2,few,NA,CASSSGQGWTGELFF,TGTGCCAGCAGCTCGGGCCAGGGGTGGACCGGGGAGCTGTTTTTT